Shown below are 27 T cell receptor beta chains from a single sample sequenced in a study of blood T cells in healthy people across ages. The second PCR ran about 6 to 12 cycles with a sample-barcoded 5' primer and J-beta primers. In TCRdb, the 5' RACE reads were re-called with MiXCR into one record per CDR3 protein. Among 1.2 million to 1.5 million distinct CDR3 sequences listed, roughly 64% were seen once. The sequencing sample was made of blood. All receptors derive from a man aged 18 to 29 in good health.

The chain has TRBV11-2 and TRBJ2-7, with 13 bases that match TRBD2. Looked up from germline, CDR1 is SGHAT and CDR2 is FQNNGV. With 5 bases clipped from V and 3 bases from J, the junction kept 7 bases outside the gene matches. The CDR3 length is 16 residues. CDR3 sequence (DNA): TGTGCCAGCAGCCTGGGGACTAGCGGGACCGACTACGAGCAGTACTTC. It specifies CASSLGTSGTDYEQYF.

This sequence joins TRBV20-1 and TRBJ2-1, with no clear D. Trimming removed 7 bases at V and 0 bases at J, with 13 bases between. Germline V gene lookup returns CDR1 DFQATT and CDR2 SNEGSKA (reference sequence). The CDR3 consists of 14 residues. CDR3 sequence reads: CSVFYDSSYNEQFF. DNA for the CDR3: TGCAGTGTATTCTACGACTCCTCCTACAATGAGCAGTTCTTC.

The V call is TRBV24-1, the J call TRBJ2-3; TRBD2 agrees at 11 bases. With 3 bases clipped from V and 2 bases from J, the junction kept 9 bases outside the gene matches. This CDR3 comprises 18 residues. Per germline, CDR1 KGHDR and CDR2 SFDVKD. As DNA, the CDR3 is TGTGCCACCAGTGATCTGGACCGACTAGCGGGAAACACAGATACGCAGTATTTT. Its protein product is CATSDLDRLAGNTDTQYF.

This clonotype was detected a few times. The chain is built from TRBV20-1 and TRBJ2-1; 10 bases are shared with TRBD2. V lost 1 base, J lost 8 bases, and 14 bases stayed unmatched. CDR1 and CDR2 (germline): DFQATT, SNEGSKA (reference sequence). The CDR3 sequence is 17 residues long. DNA of the CDR3: TGCAGTGCTAGAGTACCGGGACTAGCGAGGGGAGATGATGAGCAGTTCTTC. It translates to CSARVPGLARGDDEQFF.

This CDR3 is CASSLRGLAEQETQYF. The CDR3 DNA is TGTGCCAGCAGCTTAAGAGGGCTAGCGGAACAAGAGACCCAGTACTTC. The V gene is TRBV7-9, the J gene TRBJ2-5; 7 bases fit TRBD2. V shed 2 bases, J shed 2 bases, and the junction held 8 bases outside the gene matches. Germline CDR1 is SEHNR and CDR2 is FQNEAQ (reference sequence). This CDR3 has 16 residues.

The chain carries TRBV20-1 and TRBJ2-7, with D possibly being TRBD2 (6 bases). V lost 3 bases, J lost 0 bases, and 15 bases lay in between. From germline, CDR1 is DFQATT and CDR2 SNEGSKA (reference sequence). This CDR3 is 15 amino acids long. The DNA of the CDR3 is TGCAGTGCTAGTAAAACGGGAGCGAGCTCCTACGAGCAGTACTTC. This translates into CSASKTGASSYEQYF.

This chain joins TRBV6-5 and TRBJ2-3; 7 bases agree with TRBD1. The CDR3 runs 15 residues. The junction had 6 bases not matched to a gene; V was cut back by 6 bases and J by 0 bases. From germline, CDR1 is MNHEY and CDR2 SVGAGI. CDR3: CASSKGQLSTDTQYF. The CDR3 DNA reads as TGTGCCAGCAGCAAGGGACAGCTGAGCACAGATACGCAGTATTTT.

V usage is TRBV12-3 or TRBV12-4 and J usage is TRBJ2-1; perhaps TRBD2 as D (5 bases). This CDR3 region has 16 residues. V lost 4 bases and J 0 bases, leaving 13 bases between the germline ends. This chain's CDR3 is CASSSTTGSSYNEQFF. DNA of the CDR3: TGTGCCAGCAGTTCCACGACTGGGAGCTCCTACAATGAGCAGTTCTTC.

V and J are TRBV12-3 or TRBV12-4 and TRBJ2-3; perhaps TRBD2 as D (5 bases). CDR3 length: 15 residues. V dropped 7 bases and J dropped 2 bases, with 16 bases sitting between them. The CDR3 protein is CASTDWSWDTDTQYF. The CDR3 DNA reads TGTGCCAGCACGGACTGGTCCTGGGACACAGATACGCAGTATTTT.

This clonotype was detected a few times. J is TRBJ2-3 and V is TRBV27; D unresolved. V shed 7 bases and J shed 2 bases, with 10 bases lying between them. Germline-derived CDR1 and CDR2 are MNHEY and SMNVEV (reference sequence). CDR3 length equals 13 residues. Written as DNA, the CDR3 is TGTGCCAGCACCCACGGAGCCACAGATACGCAGTATTTT. It translates to CASTHGATDTQYF.

V and J are TRBV10-2 and TRBJ2-3, with TRBD1 matching over 7 bases. Germline V CDR1 and CDR2: WSHSY, SAAADI. The CDR3 runs 16 residues. J was trimmed by 2 bases and V by 0 bases; bases with no gene match: 5. The CDR3 reads CASSESTGFPTDTQYF. The CDR3 DNA reads TGCGCCAGCAGTGAGTCGACAGGGTTCCCCACAGATACGCAGTATTTT.

CDR3 DNA sequence: TGCAGTGCTTTCCGGGACAAGCATAATGGCTACACCTTC. It encodes CSAFRDKHNGYTF. This rearrangement joins TRBV20-1 to TRBJ1-2; D perhaps matches TRBD1 (6 bases). CDR1 is DFQATT and CDR2 is SNEGSKA in the germline V gene (reference sequence). The CDR3 loop spans 13 amino acids. Trimming removed 5 bases from V and 6 bases from J, with 16 bases in between.

The chain employs TRBV7-9 and TRBJ2-5, with D tentatively TRBD1 or TRBD2 (5 bases each). The last part of the DNA fits TRBJ2-7 better; the J call may be wrong. Per germline, CDR1 SEHNR and CDR2 FQNEAQ (reference sequence). The CDR3 loop spans 14 amino acids. CDR3 region: CASSFGDGSYEQYF. CDR3 in DNA: TGTGCCAGCAGCTTTGGGGACGGCTCGTACGAGCAGTACTTC.

The V call is TRBV6-2 or TRBV6-3, the J call TRBJ2-7; D might be TRBD2 (5 bases). Trimming left V 6 bases short and J 0 bases short, with 9 bases between. Looked up from germline, CDR1 is MNHEY and CDR2 is SVGEGT. The CDR3 totals 13 residues. The CDR3 spells CASSGNSSYEQYF. The CDR3 DNA reads TGTGCCAGCAGCGGGAACAGCTCCTACGAGCAGTACTTC.

This clonotype was observed a handful of times. This sequence joins TRBV10-3 and TRBJ2-5, with D possibly TRBD1 on 5 matching bases. The CDR3 spans 13 residues. V gave up 7 bases and J gave up 2 bases, with 11 bases separating them. From germline, CDR1 is ENHRY and CDR2 SYGVKD. Written as DNA, the CDR3 is TGTGCCATCACCGACAGCGAACAAGAGACCCAGTACTTC. Protein product: CAITDSEQETQYF.

The rearrangement joins TRBV6-4 to TRBJ2-3; D might be TRBD1 (5 bases). The CDR3 runs to 13 residues. The germline V gene has CDR1 MRHNA and CDR2 SNTAGT. V was shortened by 2 bases and J by 5 bases, with 8 bases between the two germline ends. The CDR3 nucleotides read TGTGCCAGCAGTGACGGGGCTGGAGATACGCAGTATTTT. Translation gives CASSDGAGDTQYF.

The rearrangement joins TRBV25-1 to TRBJ2-4; D assignment may be TRBD1 or TRBD2 (5 bases each). The assigned J gene may be wrong: the sequence end matches TRBJ2-7 better. Per the germline V gene, CDR1 is MGHDK and CDR2 is SYGVNS. CDR3 length: 14 residues. In DNA form, the CDR3 reads TGTGCCAGCAGTGATGAGGGGACGACCTACGAGCAGTACTTC. It yields the protein CASSDEGTTYEQYF.

The rearrangement links TRBV20-1 to TRBJ2-7; D is perhaps TRBD2 (5 bases). The CDR3 has 13 residues. Germline CDR1 is DFQATT and CDR2 is SNEGSKA (reference sequence). Trimming left V 4 bases short and J 3 bases short, with 13 bases between. CDR3 protein: CSAKASFYYEQYF. In nucleotides, the CDR3 is TGCAGTGCTAAGGCTAGCTTCTACTACGAGCAGTACTTC.

CDR3: CASSYTGTPDTQYF. CDR3 nucleotide sequence: TGTGCCAGCAGTTACACCGGGACACCAGATACGCAGTATTTT. The chain has TRBV6-5 and TRBJ2-3; D is possibly TRBD1 (6 bases). Germline V CDR1 and CDR2: MNHEY, SVGAGI. V gave up 2 bases and J gave up 4 bases, with 10 bases separating them. This CDR3 comprises 14 residues.

The chain carries TRBV4-1 and TRBJ2-5, with TRBD2 identical over 10 bases. The CDR3 totals 18 residues. The germline V gene has CDR1 MGHRA and CDR2 YSYEKL. V shed 1 base, J shed 2 bases, and the junction held 10 bases outside the gene matches. CDR3 DNA: TGCGCCAGCAGCCAAGCGGTTAGCGGGAGGTTAAGGCAAGAGACCCAGTACTTC. This gives the protein CASSQAVSGRLRQETQYF.

The chain is built from TRBV27 and TRBJ2-4, with a weak D call TRBD1 (5 bases). V dropped 3 bases and J dropped 13 bases, with 22 bases sitting between them. Germline V lookup: CDR1 MNHEY, CDR2 SMNVEV (reference sequence). The CDR3 has 15 residues. As DNA, the CDR3 is TGTGCCAGCAGTTTTGACAGCGCCTCCTACAATGAGCAGTACTTC. Translated, it gives CASSFDSASYNEQYF.

In its sample, this clonotype was seen a few times. CDR3 nucleotides: TGTGCCAGCAGCCTCAAGTCAGATTACGAGCAGTACTTC. Translated: CASSLKSDYEQYF. This sequence joins TRBV27 and TRBJ2-5, with D unresolved. With the DNA end fitting TRBJ2-7 better, the J assignment may be wrong. Germline CDR1 MNHEY, CDR2 SMNVEV (reference sequence). CDR3 length: 13 residues.

V gene TRBV12-3 or TRBV12-4 combines with J gene TRBJ2-1; 9 bases fit TRBD2. The CDR3 is 15 residues long. Trimming cost V 7 bases and J 4 bases; bases outside gene matches: 8. In nucleotides, the CDR3 is TGTGCCAGCACCCTTAGCGGGAGTTTGTACAATGAGCAGTTCTTC. It encodes CASTLSGSLYNEQFF.

The genes are TRBV6-5 and TRBJ2-4; D gene uncertain. Near its end, the DNA agrees better with TRBJ2-7, so the J call may be wrong. The germline V gene has CDR1 MNHEY and CDR2 SVGAGI. The CDR3 covers 15 residues. CDR3 amino acids: CASSYSKGISYEQYF. The CDR3 DNA follows: TGTGCCAGCAGTTACTCGAAGGGAATCTCTTACGAGCAGTACTTC.

This clonotype was counted only a few times. The CDR3 loop reads CASSVTGGTNEKLFF. CDR3 sequence (DNA): TGTGCCAGCAGTGTCACAGGGGGAACTAATGAAAAACTGTTTTTT. The V and J genes are TRBV27 and TRBJ1-4; 8 bases are a match to TRBD1. With V trimmed by 5 bases and J by 1 base, 3 bases remained unmatched. The V gene's germline CDR1 is MNHEY and CDR2 SMNVEV (reference sequence). The CDR3 length is 15 residues. The full variable domain, completed using reference TRBV27 and TRBJ1-4, is EAQVTQNPRYLITVTGKKLTVTCSQNMNHEYMSWYRQDPGLGLRQIYYSMNVEVTDKGDVPEGYKVSRKEKRNFPLILESPSPNQTSLYFCASSVTGGTNEKLFFGSGTQLSVL.

J is TRBJ2-4 and V is TRBV3-1; TRBD2 matches 10 bases. The closer fit of TRBJ2-7 to the DNA end suggests the J call may be wrong. CDR1 and CDR2 (germline): LGHDT, YNNKEL (reference sequence). The CDR3 contains 19 residues. CDR3 residues: CASSQDRFGTSELLYEQYF. The DNA for the CDR3 is TGTGCCAGCAGCCAAGATCGGTTTGGGACTAGCGAGTTACTCTACGAGCAGTACTTC.

V gene TRBV4-1 combines with J gene TRBJ2-3; the match to TRBD1 covers 10 bases. Germline assignment: CDR1 MGHRA and CDR2 YSYEKL. With 1 base clipped from V and 4 bases from J, the junction kept 11 bases outside the gene matches. The CDR3 extends over 18 amino acids. The CDR3 is CASSQVIRDRGLPDTQYF. In nucleotides, the CDR3 is TGCGCCAGCAGCCAAGTAATTAGGGACAGGGGTCTCCCAGATACGCAGTATTTT.